This T cell receptor (beta chain) was identified in a study of OX40 agonist ivuxolimab in advanced cancers. Regarding the study in general: The costimulatory receptor OX40 (CD134) was targeted by ivuxolimab, a fully human IgG2 agonistic monoclonal antibody. Of the approximately 53 patients in dose escalation, about 20 had hepatocellular carcinoma, approximately 15 had melanoma, 9 had renal cell carcinoma and 9 had head and neck cancer. In the dose-escalation cohort, around four fifths of patients were male, and the mean age was roughly 60 years, with a range of roughly 20 to 80. Intravenous ivuxolimab was administered to patients every 2 weeks at six dose levels: 0.01, 0.1, 0.3, 1.5, 3 and 10 mg/kg. Prior anti-PD-1, anti-PD-L1 or anti-CTLA-4 therapy was permitted, and checkpoint inhibitors had been received by about two fifths of dose-escalation patients. The paper covers the monotherapy dose-escalation part of the phase I ivuxolimab trial, which included N of about 51 patients. Partial responses occurred in three dose-escalation patients: two with cutaneous melanoma and one with hepatocellular carcinoma. Peripheral TCRbeta sequencing aimed to test whether ivuxolimab altered TCR sequence diversity and caused clonal T-cell expansion. Study-level results and caveats: After ivuxolimab, expanded clones were on average more numerous among CD8+ T cells than among CD4+ T cells. The antigen specificity of the clonally expanded peripheral T cells was not determined. Clonal expansion of both CD4+ and CD8+ blood T cells was observed from baseline to week 6 at doses 0.1 to 3.0 mg/kg. In the 0.1-3.0 mg/kg groups, partial responders had among the lowest normalized peripheral clonal expansion, particularly in CD8+ T cells. Low levels of normalized T-cell clonal expansion were also shown by some nonresponding patients.

On this clone: The specificity of this receptor is unknown. No base-level quality is on record; no much larger clone is a single base apart.

The CDR3 sequence holds 14 residues, the cysteine and valine included. Only the CDR3 part of the read is kept: 42 bases, read in frame from the first base. Looking up the germline V gene yields CDR1 SGHDN and CDR2 FVKESK. Genomic DNA was extracted from sorted cells for sequencing of the TCRbeta CDR3 region. The immunoSEQ Assay was used for sequencing of TCRbeta CDR3 regions. The source is immuneACCESS, and TCRdb retained only in-frame sequences with V and J called. Part of the clones is not carried over; for the studies checked, unresolved V genes explain less than half of this, and the remainder is unexplained. The sample table lists approximately 45,000 clones, about 90% of them with a count of one. The top ten hold about 15% of the sample. Patients with a history of autoimmune disease or receiving systemic immunosuppression were excluded from the trial. Peripheral blood for TCR sequencing was collected from all dose cohorts at baseline, on cycle 4 day 1, and on cycle 7 day 1. The samples were drawn from a first-in-human, open-label, multicenter phase I dose-escalation trial of ivuxolimab. Adults with locally advanced or metastatic head and neck squamous cell, hepatocellular, melanoma or renal cell carcinoma were enrolled in the trial. Before TCR sequencing, CD4+ T cells and CD8+ T cells were sorted from peripheral blood as separate populations.

The sequence was collected from an adult with an advanced solid tumor such as melanoma, head and neck, liver or kidney cancer. Sequencing used CD4+ or CD8+ T cells sorted from blood, obtained in a trial of the OX40 agonist ivuxolimab. This chain joins TRBV14 to TRBJ2-7; the D match is possibly TRBD1 or TRBD2, with 5 bases aligned in each. In nucleotide form, the sequence is TGTGCCAGCAGCCAAGAGAGGGGCCGGGTCTCCCGGGGCGTC. This translates into CASSQERGRVSRGV.